This T cell receptor beta chain was identified during a study of CD8 T cells in ankylosing spondylitis. This clonotype was recorded many times. What it binds is not known. MiXCR, run by TCRdb on the 5' RACE reads, gives a single entry per CDR3 protein. The data contain 100,000 to 150,000 distinct CDR3 sequences, 9.3% of them singletons. V lost 2 bases to trimming and J lost 4 bases, with 6 bases between them. The CDR3 loop spans 13 amino acids. The germline V gene encodes CDR1 SGHTA and CDR2 FQGNSA. Findings and caveats of the study: Enrichment of disease-linked clones was reportedly significant in matched ankylosing spondylitis synovial fluid. For ankylosing spondylitis blood, a TCR beta motif of eight or nine highly homologous variants appeared characteristic.

V is TRBV7-2 and J is TRBJ2-1; D gene uncertain. This clonotype was sampled from a male donor with ankylosing spondylitis or in good health (not recorded which). Material: blood, either unsorted or a sorted T cell fraction (not recorded which). The DNA for the CDR3 is TGTGCCAGCAGCTTATCCCCTTACAATGAGCAGTTCTTC. Residues: CASSLSPYNEQFF.